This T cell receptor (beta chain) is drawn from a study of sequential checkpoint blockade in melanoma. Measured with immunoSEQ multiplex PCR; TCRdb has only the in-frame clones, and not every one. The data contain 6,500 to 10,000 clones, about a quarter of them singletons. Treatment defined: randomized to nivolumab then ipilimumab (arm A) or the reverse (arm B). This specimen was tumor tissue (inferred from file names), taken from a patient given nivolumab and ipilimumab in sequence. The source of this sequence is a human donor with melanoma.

The CDR3 reads CASSLSDLDYGYTF. In nucleotides, the CDR3 is TGTGCCAGCAGCTTATCAGATTTGGACTATGGCTACACCTTC. The chain has TRBV11-3 and TRBJ1-2; D is ambiguous. Trimming shortened V by 2 bases and J by 3 bases, and 10 bases separated the two germline ends. CDR1 is SGHNT and CDR2 is YENEEA in the germline V gene. The CDR3 sequence is 14 residues long.